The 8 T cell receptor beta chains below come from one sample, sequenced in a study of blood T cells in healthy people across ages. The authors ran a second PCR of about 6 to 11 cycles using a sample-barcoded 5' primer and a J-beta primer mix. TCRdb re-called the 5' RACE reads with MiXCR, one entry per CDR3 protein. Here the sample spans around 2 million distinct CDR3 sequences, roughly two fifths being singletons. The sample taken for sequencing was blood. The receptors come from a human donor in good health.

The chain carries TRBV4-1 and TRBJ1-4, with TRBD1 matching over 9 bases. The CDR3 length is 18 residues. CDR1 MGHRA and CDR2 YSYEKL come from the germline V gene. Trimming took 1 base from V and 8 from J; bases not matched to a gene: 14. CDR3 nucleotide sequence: TGCGCCAGCAGCCAAGCGTTCGGGACAGGGACGTGGGGGGAAAAACTGTTTTTT. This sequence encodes CASSQAFGTGTWGEKLFF.

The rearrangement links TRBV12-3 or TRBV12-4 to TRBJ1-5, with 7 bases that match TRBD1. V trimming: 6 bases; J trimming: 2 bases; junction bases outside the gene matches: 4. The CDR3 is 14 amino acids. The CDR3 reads CASRPTGRNQPQHF. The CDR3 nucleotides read TGTGCCAGCAGGCCGACAGGGCGCAATCAGCCCCAGCATTTT.

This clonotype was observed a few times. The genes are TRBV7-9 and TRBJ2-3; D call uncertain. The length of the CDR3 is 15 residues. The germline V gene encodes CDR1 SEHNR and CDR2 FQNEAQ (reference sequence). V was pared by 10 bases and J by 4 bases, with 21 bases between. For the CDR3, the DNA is TGTGCCATGCTAGACTCTGCCCATTCTTCAGATACGCAGTATTTT. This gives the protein CAMLDSAHSSDTQYF.

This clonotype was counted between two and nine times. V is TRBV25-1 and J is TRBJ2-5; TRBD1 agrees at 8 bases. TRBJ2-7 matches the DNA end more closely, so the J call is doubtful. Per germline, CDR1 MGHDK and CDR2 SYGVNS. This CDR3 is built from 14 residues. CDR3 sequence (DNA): TGTGCCAGCAGTAAAGGACAGGGAGTACTCGAGCAGTACTTC. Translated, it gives CASSKGQGVLEQYF.

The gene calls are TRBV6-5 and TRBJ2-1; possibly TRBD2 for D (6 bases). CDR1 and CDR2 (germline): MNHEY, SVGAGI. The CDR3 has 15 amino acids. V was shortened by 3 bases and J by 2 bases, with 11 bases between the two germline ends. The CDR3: CASSYNGGAYNEQFF. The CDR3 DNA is TGTGCCAGCAGTTATAACGGGGGTGCCTACAATGAGCAGTTCTTC.

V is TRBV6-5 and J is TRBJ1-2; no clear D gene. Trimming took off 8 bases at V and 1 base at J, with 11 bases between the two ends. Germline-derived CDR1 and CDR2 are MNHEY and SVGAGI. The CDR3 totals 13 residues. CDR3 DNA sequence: TGTGCCAGCGCCTCGCCTATTAACTATGGCTACACCTTC. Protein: CASASPINYGYTF.

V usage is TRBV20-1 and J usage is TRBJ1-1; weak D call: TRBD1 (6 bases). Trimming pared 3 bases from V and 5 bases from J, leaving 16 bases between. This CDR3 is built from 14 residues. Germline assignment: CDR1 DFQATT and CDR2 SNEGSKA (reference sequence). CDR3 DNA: TGCAGTGCTAGGACCTTATCCAGGGGTACTGAAGCTTTCTTT. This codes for CSARTLSRGTEAFF.

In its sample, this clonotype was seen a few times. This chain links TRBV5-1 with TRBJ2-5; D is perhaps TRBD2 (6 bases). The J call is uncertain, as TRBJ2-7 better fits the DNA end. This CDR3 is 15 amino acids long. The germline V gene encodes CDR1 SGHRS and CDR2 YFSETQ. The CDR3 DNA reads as TGCGCCAGCAGCTTGGGGGGCAGAAGGGAGGACGAGCAGTACTTC. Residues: CASSLGGRREDEQYF.